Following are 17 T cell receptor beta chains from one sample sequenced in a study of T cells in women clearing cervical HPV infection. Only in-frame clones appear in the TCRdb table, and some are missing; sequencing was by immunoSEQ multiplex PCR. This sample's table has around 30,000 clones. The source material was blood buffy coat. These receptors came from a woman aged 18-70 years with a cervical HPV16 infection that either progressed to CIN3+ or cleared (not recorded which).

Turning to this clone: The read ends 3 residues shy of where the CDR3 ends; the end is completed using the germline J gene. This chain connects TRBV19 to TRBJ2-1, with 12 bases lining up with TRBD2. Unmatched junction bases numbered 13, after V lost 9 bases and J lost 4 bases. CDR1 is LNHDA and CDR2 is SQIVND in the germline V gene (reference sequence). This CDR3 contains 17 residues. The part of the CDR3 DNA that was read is TGTGCCAGCCGGCCTACTAGCGGGAGGCTCCCTTACAATGAG. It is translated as CASRPTSGRLPYNE. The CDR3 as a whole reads CASRPTSGRLPYNEQFF.

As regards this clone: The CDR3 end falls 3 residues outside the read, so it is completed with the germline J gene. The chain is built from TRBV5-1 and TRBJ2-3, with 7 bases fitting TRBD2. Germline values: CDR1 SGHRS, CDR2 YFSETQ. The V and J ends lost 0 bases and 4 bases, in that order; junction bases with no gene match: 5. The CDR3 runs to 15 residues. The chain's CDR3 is CASSLVLALSDTQYF. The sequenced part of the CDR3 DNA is TGCGCCAGCAGCTTGGTACTAGCGCTATCAGATACG.

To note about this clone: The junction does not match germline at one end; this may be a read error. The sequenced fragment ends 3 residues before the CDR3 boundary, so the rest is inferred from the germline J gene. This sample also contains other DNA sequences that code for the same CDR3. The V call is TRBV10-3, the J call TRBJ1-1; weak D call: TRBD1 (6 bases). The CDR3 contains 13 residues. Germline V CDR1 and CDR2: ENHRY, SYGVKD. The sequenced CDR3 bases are TGTGCCATCCGAACAGGGCTGAATACTGAA. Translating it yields CAIRTGLNTE. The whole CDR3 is CAIRTGLNTEAFF.

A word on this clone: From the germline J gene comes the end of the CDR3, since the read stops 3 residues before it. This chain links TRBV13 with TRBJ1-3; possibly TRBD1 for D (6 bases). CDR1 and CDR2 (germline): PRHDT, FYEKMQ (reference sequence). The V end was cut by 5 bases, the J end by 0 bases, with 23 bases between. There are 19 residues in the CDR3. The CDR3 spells CASSPQRMTGLNSGNTIYF. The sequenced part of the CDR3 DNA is TGTGCCAGCAGCCCCCAACGAATGACAGGATTGAACTCTGGAAACACC.

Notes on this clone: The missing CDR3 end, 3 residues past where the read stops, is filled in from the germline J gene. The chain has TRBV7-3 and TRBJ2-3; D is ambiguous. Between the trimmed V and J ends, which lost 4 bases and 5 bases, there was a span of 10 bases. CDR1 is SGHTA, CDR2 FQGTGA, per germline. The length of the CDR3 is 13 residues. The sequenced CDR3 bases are TGTGCCAGCAGCTCCTACACTAAAGATACG. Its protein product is CASSSYTKDT. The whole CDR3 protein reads CASSSYTKDTQYF. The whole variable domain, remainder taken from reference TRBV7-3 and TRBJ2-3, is GAGVSQTPSNKVTEKGKYVELRCDPISGHTALYWYRQSLGQGPEFLIYFQGTGAADDSGLPNDRFFAVRPEGSVSTLKIQRTERGDSAVYLCASSSYTKDTQYFGPGTRLTVL.

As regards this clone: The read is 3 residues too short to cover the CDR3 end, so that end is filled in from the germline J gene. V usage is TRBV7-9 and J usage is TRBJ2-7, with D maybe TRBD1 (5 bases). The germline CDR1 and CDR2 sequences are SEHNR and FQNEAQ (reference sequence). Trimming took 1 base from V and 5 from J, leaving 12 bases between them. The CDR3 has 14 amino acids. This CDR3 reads CASSLDRSPHEQYF. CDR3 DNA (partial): TGTGCCAGCAGCTTAGACAGGTCTCCGCACGAG.

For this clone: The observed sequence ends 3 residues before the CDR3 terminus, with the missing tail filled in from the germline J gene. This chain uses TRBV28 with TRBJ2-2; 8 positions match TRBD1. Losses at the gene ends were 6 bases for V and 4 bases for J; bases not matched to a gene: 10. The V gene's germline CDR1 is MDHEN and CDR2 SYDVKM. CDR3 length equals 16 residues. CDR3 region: CASSTTDRGGTGELFF. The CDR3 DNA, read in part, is TGTGCCAGCAGCACAACTGACAGGGGTGGCACCGGGGAG.

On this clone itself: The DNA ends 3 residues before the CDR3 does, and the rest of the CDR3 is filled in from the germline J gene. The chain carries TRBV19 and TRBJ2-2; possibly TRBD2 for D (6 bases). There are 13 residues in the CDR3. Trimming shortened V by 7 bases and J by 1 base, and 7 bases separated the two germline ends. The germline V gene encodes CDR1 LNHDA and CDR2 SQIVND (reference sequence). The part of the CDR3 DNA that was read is TGTGCCAGTACGCGGGGGAACACCGGGGAG. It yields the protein CASTRGNTGE. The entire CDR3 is CASTRGNTGELFF.

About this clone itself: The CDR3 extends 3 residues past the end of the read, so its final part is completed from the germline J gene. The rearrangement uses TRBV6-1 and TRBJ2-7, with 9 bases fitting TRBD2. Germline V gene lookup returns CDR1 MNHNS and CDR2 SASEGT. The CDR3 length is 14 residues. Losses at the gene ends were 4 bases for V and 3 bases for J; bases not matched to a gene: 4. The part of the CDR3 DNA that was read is TGTGCCAGCAGTGTCGGGACTAGCAACTACGAG. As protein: CASSVGTSNYE. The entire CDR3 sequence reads CASSVGTSNYEQYF.

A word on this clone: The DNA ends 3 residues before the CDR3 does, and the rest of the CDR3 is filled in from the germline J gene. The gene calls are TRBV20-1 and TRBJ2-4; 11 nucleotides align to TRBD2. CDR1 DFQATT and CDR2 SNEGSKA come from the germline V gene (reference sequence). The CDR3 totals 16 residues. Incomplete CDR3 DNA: TGCAGTGCTAGAGGGCCTACTAGCGGGAGAGAAGAGACT. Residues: CSARGPTSGREET. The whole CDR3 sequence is CSARGPTSGREETQYF.

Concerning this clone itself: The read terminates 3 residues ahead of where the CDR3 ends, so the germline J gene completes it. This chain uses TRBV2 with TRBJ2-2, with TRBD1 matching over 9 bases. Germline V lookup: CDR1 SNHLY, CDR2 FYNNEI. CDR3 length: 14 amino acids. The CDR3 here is CASSRDRDGEKLFF. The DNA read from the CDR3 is TGTGCCAGCAGTCGGGACAGGGACGGTGAAAAG.

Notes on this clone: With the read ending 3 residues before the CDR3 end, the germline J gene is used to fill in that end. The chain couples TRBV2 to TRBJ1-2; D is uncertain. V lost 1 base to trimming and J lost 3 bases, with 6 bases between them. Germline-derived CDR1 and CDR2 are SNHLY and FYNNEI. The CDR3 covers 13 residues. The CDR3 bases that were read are TGTGCCAGCAGTGAAGGTCGGGACTATGGC. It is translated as CASSEGRDYG. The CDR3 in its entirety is CASSEGRDYGYTF.

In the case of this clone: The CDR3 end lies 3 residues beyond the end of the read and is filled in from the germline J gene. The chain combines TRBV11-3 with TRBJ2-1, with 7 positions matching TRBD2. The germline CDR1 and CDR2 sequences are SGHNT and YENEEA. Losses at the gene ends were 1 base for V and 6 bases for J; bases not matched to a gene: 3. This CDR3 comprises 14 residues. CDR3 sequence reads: CASSLVRGSNEQFF. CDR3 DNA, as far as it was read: TGTGCCAGCAGCTTAGTACGCGGGAGCAATGAG. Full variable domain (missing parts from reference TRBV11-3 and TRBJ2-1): EAGVVQSPRYKIIEKKQPVAFWCNPISGHNTLYWYLQNLGQGPELLIRYENEEAVDDSQLPKDRFSAERLKGVDSTLKIQPAELGDSAVYLCASSLVRGSNEQFFGPGTRLTVL.

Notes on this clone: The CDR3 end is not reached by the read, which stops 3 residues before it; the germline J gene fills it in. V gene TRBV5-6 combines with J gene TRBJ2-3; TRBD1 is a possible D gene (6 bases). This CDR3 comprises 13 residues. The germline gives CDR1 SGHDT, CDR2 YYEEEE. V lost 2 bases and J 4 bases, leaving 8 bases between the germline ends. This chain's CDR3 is CASSFSGADTQYF. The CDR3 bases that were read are TGTGCCAGCAGCTTTTCAGGGGCAGATACG.

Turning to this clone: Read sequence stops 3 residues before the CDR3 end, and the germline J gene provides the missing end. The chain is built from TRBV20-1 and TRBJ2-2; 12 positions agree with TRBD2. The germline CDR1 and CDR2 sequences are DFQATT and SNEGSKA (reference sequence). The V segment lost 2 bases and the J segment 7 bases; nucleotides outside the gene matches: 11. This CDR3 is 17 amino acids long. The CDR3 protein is CSARRPSSGRAGGELFF. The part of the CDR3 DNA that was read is TGCAGTGCTAGACGGCCTTCTAGCGGGAGGGCCGGCGGGGAG.

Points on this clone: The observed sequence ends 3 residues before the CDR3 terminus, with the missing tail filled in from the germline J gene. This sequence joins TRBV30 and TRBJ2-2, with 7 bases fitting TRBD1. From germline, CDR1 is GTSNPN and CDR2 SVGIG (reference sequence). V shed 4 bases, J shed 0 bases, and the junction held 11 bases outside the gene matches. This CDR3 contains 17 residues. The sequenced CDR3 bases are TGTGCCTGGAATCGGGACAGTGGCTCCGCGAACACCGGGGAG. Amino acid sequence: CAWNRDSGSANTGE. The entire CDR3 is CAWNRDSGSANTGELFF.

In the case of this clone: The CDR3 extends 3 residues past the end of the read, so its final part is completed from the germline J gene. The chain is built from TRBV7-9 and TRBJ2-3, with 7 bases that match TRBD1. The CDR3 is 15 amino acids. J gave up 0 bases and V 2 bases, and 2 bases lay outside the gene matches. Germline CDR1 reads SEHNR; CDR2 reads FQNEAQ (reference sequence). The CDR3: CASSLTGASTDTQYF. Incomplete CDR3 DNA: TGTGCCAGCAGCTTAACAGGGGCTAGCACAGATACG.